This record looks at one T cell receptor (beta chain) sequence and its context. Its antigen is unknown. This specimen belongs to a study of identical twins. Study findings and constraints: Instead of following the same donors, the conclusions were based on cross-sectional statistical analysis.

With 0 bases removed from V and 3 bases from J, the gap between germline ends came to 11 bases. The CDR3 runs 14 residues. Germline V gene lookup returns CDR1 DFQATT and CDR2 SNEGSKA (reference sequence). TCRdb recomputed calls from the 5' RACE reads with MiXCR, one row per CDR3 protein. The sample lists more than 400,000 distinct CDR3 sequences; roughly 15% were seen once. This sample was shared with a second study, whose subject was yellow fever vaccine responses in identical twins.

The TCR was taken from a woman under 30 in good health. The V call is TRBV20-1, the J call TRBJ2-5, with D maybe TRBD1 (5 bases). Sequencing used CD4+ T cells sorted from blood. CDR3 in DNA: TGCAGTGCTAGAGATACTCAGGGAAAAGAGACCCAGTACTTC. It encodes CSARDTQGKETQYF.